This T cell receptor (beta chain) comes out of a study of CD8 T cells in ankylosing spondylitis. Study-wide results and caveats: It appeared that ankylosing spondylitis blood was characterized by a TCR beta motif of fewer than ten highly homologous variants. Certain motif variants had earlier appeared in reactive arthritis synovial fluid and blood. As reported, disease-linked clones showed significant enrichment in matched ankylosing spondylitis synovial fluid.

The table lists this clonotype with many counts. Its antigen is unknown. The junction does not match germline at one end; this may be a read error. Library preparation for TCR beta used quantitative 5'-RACE with molecular barcodes. TCRdb re-analysed the 5' RACE reads in MiXCR, keeping a single row per CDR3 protein. The data contain over 400,000 distinct CDR3 sequences, more than 25% of them singletons. The CDR3 runs 14 residues. Germline CDR1 and CDR2: SGHRS and YFSETQ. Sequenced material: blood, either unsorted or a sorted T cell fraction (not recorded which). The source of this sequence is a male donor with ankylosing spondylitis. The chain carries TRBV5-1 and TRBJ2-5, with D unresolved. For the CDR3, the DNA is TGTGCCAGCAGCTTAGTAGGCGGACAAGAGACCCAGTACTTC. This encodes CASSLVGGQETQYF.